This T cell receptor beta chain was retrieved from a study of T cell responses to AZD1222 COVID-19 vaccine. The assay was immunoSEQ multiplex PCR, and TCRdb's table has in-frame clones only and misses some. The sample yields 150,000 to 190,000 clones, roughly 90% seen once. CDR3 size: 14 residues. The V gene end was trimmed by 2 bases and the J gene end by 6 bases; junction bases not matched to a gene: 4. CDR1 and CDR2 (germline): SGHNT, YYREEE (reference sequence). The receptor's source is an adult who received the AZD1222 COVID-19 vaccine. The chain has TRBV5-4 and TRBJ2-3; TRBD1 matches 9 bases. The sequences come from peripheral blood, collected 28 days after the second AZD1222 dose. CDR3 nucleotide sequence: TGTGCCAGCAGCTTAGGACAGGGGTCGGATACGCAGTATTTT. It translates to CASSLGQGSDTQYF.